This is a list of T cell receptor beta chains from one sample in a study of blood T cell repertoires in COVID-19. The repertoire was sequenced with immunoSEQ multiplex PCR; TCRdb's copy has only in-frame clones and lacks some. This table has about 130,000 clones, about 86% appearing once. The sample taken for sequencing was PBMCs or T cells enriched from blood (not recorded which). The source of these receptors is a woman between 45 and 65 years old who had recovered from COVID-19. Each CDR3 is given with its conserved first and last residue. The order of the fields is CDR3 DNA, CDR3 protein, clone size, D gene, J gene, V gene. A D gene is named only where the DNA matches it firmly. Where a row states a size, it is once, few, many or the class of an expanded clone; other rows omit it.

cdr3_nt: TGTGCCAGCAGCACGGGACAGGGGAATGAAAAACTGTTTTTT
cdr3_aa: CASSTGQGNEKLFF
clone_size: NA
d_call: TRBD1
j_call: TRBJ1-4
v_call: TRBV11-2

cdr3_nt: TGTGCCATCAGTCGGACAGGGTCGGAAAGAAACACCATATATTTT
cdr3_aa: CAISRTGSERNTIYF
clone_size: NA
d_call: TRBD1
j_call: TRBJ1-3
v_call: TRBV10-3

cdr3_nt: TGTGCCAGCAGCTTCCCCCCCCGGACAGGGGGGTACGAGCAGTACTTC
cdr3_aa: CASSFPPRTGGYEQYF
clone_size: NA
d_call: TRBD1
j_call: TRBJ2-7
v_call: TRBV7-9

cdr3_nt: TGTGCCAGCAGCCCGTATTCGGCGGGGGGTATAGATACGCAGTATTTT
cdr3_aa: CASSPYSAGGIDTQYF
clone_size: NA
d_call: TRBD2
j_call: TRBJ2-3
v_call: TRBV5-6

cdr3_nt: TGTGCCAGCAGCCCTAGCCGTGGGACAGGGTTAAACTATGGCTACACCTTC
cdr3_aa: CASSPSRGTGLNYGYTF
clone_size: NA
d_call: NA
j_call: TRBJ1-2
v_call: TRBV21-1

cdr3_nt: TGTGCCAGCAGCACCAGGGTGGGCCCCGGTCACGAGCAGTACTTC
cdr3_aa: CASSTRVGPGHEQYF
clone_size: few
d_call: NA
j_call: TRBJ2-7
v_call: TRBV7-6

cdr3_nt: TGTGCCAGCGGGGGGACAGGGGGAGATACGCAGTATTTT
cdr3_aa: CASGGTGGDTQYF
clone_size: NA
d_call: TRBD1
j_call: TRBJ2-3
v_call: TRBV2

cdr3_nt: TGTGCCAGTAGTATACTTCCGTGGGGGCTGTACAATGAGCAGTTCTTC
cdr3_aa: CASSILPWGLYNEQFF
clone_size: NA
d_call: NA
j_call: TRBJ2-1
v_call: TRBV19

cdr3_nt: TGTGCCAGCAGTGAATATAGTATGGCGGGGCAGTTCTTC
cdr3_aa: CASSEYSMAGQFF
clone_size: NA
d_call: NA
j_call: TRBJ2-1
v_call: TRBV25-1

cdr3_nt: TGTGCCAGCAGTTACGAGGGGGTTAATCAGCCCCAGCATTTT
cdr3_aa: CASSYEGVNQPQHF
clone_size: NA
d_call: NA
j_call: TRBJ1-5
v_call: TRBV6-5

cdr3_nt: TGTGCCAGCAGCTTAGCAGCTAGCGGGGGACCAGAGACCCAGTACTTC
cdr3_aa: CASSLAASGGPETQYF
clone_size: NA
d_call: TRBD2
j_call: TRBJ2-5
v_call: TRBV7-3

cdr3_nt: TGTGCCTGGAGTTACAGGGGGCAAAGTGAGCAGTACTTC
cdr3_aa: CAWSYRGQSEQYF
clone_size: NA
d_call: TRBD1
j_call: TRBJ2-7
v_call: TRBV30

cdr3_nt: TGCGCCAGCAGCCAAGGACAGGGGGCGAGGGAGCAGTACTTC
cdr3_aa: CASSQGQGAREQYF
clone_size: NA
d_call: TRBD1
j_call: TRBJ2-7
v_call: TRBV4-3

cdr3_nt: TGTGCCAGCAGTCCCCTCAACAGGGACTATGGCTACACCTTC
cdr3_aa: CASSPLNRDYGYTF
clone_size: NA
d_call: NA
j_call: TRBJ1-2
v_call: TRBV27

cdr3_nt: TGTGCCAGCAGCTACCGGGACAGGGATACTGAAAAACTGTTTTTT
cdr3_aa: CASSYRDRDTEKLFF
clone_size: NA
d_call: TRBD1
j_call: TRBJ1-4
v_call: TRBV13

cdr3_nt: TGCAGCGTTGAAGATGTAGCGGGGGGTCCTGAGGGAGAGACCCAGTACTTC
cdr3_aa: CSVEDVAGGPEGETQYF
clone_size: NA
d_call: TRBD2
j_call: TRBJ2-5
v_call: TRBV29-1

cdr3_nt: TGCGCCAGCAGCTTTAGTCCAGGGGACACCGGGGAGCTGTTTTTT
cdr3_aa: CASSFSPGDTGELFF
clone_size: NA
d_call: NA
j_call: TRBJ2-2
v_call: TRBV5-1

cdr3_nt: TGCGCCAGCAGCCTGTCCGAAGAGGCCTCCTACGAGCAGTACTTC
cdr3_aa: CASSLSEEASYEQYF
clone_size: NA
d_call: NA
j_call: TRBJ2-7
v_call: TRBV4-1

cdr3_nt: TGTGCCGTTGGGGCAGGGGCTATGAACACTGAAGCTTTCTTT
cdr3_aa: CAVGAGAMNTEAFF
clone_size: NA
d_call: NA
j_call: TRBJ1-1
v_call: TRBV7-9

cdr3_nt: TGTGCCATCAGAGGACAGGGCGAAAATCAGCCCCAGCATTTT
cdr3_aa: CAIRGQGENQPQHF
clone_size: once
d_call: TRBD1
j_call: TRBJ1-5
v_call: TRBV10-3

cdr3_nt: TGTGCCAGCAGCCCTCGACTAGCGGGGGGTTCTAGCACAGATACGCAGTATTTT
cdr3_aa: CASSPRLAGGSSTDTQYF
clone_size: NA
d_call: TRBD2
j_call: TRBJ2-3
v_call: TRBV7-6

cdr3_nt: TGTGCCAGCAGTTTAGGACAGGGTCATGGCTACACCTTC
cdr3_aa: CASSLGQGHGYTF
clone_size: NA
d_call: TRBD1
j_call: TRBJ1-2
v_call: TRBV7-9

cdr3_nt: TGTGCCAGTAGTAGCCTTGGGGCCTCCTACGAGCAGTACTTC
cdr3_aa: CASSSLGASYEQYF
clone_size: NA
d_call: NA
j_call: TRBJ2-7
v_call: TRBV19

cdr3_nt: TGTGCCAGCTCACCAACAGGGGGATCAGAGACCCAGTACTTC
cdr3_aa: CASSPTGGSETQYF
clone_size: NA
d_call: TRBD1
j_call: TRBJ2-5
v_call: TRBV18

cdr3_nt: TGTGCCAGCAGCTCCATAGCGGGGGGGCTCTCAGATACGCAGTATTTT
cdr3_aa: CASSSIAGGLSDTQYF
clone_size: NA
d_call: TRBD2
j_call: TRBJ2-3
v_call: TRBV7-2

cdr3_nt: TGTGCCAGCAGTGTCCAAAGCAGGGGATGGACTGAAGCTTTCTTT
cdr3_aa: CASSVQSRGWTEAFF
clone_size: NA
d_call: NA
j_call: TRBJ1-1
v_call: TRBV2

cdr3_nt: TGCGCCAGCAGCCAAGATCAGCCAGGTTCCTCCTACGAGCAGTACTTC
cdr3_aa: CASSQDQPGSSYEQYF
clone_size: NA
d_call: NA
j_call: TRBJ2-7
v_call: TRBV4-1

cdr3_nt: TGTGCCAGTAGTATCGGGACAGTCTACGAGCAGTACTTC
cdr3_aa: CASSIGTVYEQYF
clone_size: NA
d_call: TRBD1
j_call: TRBJ2-7
v_call: TRBV19

cdr3_nt: TGTGCCAGCAGTTACTCGGTGGACAGGGGAGGCTACGAGCAGTACTTC
cdr3_aa: CASSYSVDRGGYEQYF
clone_size: NA
d_call: TRBD1
j_call: TRBJ2-7
v_call: TRBV6-2/TRBV6-3

cdr3_nt: TGCGCCAGCAGCCCGGGACAGGGAGAGACCCAGTACTTC
cdr3_aa: CASSPGQGETQYF
clone_size: NA
d_call: TRBD1
j_call: TRBJ2-5
v_call: TRBV5-1

cdr3_nt: TGTGCCAGTAGTATAGAGCAGGGGAACTATGGCTACACCTTC
cdr3_aa: CASSIEQGNYGYTF
clone_size: NA
d_call: NA
j_call: TRBJ1-2
v_call: TRBV19

cdr3_nt: TGTGCCAGCAGCTTTGATGGGCCTCCCGAGACCCAGTACTTC
cdr3_aa: CASSFDGPPETQYF
clone_size: once
d_call: NA
j_call: TRBJ2-5
v_call: TRBV7-6

cdr3_nt: TGTGCCTGGAGTCCACAAGATCAGCCCCAGCATTTT
cdr3_aa: CAWSPQDQPQHF
clone_size: NA
d_call: NA
j_call: TRBJ1-5
v_call: TRBV30

cdr3_nt: TGTGCCAGCAGCCCACTCGGGACAGGGACCGGGGAGCTGTTTTTT
cdr3_aa: CASSPLGTGTGELFF
clone_size: NA
d_call: TRBD1
j_call: TRBJ2-2
v_call: TRBV11-2

cdr3_nt: TGTGCCAGCACCCGAAACCAAGGGGCTAATGAAAAACTGTTTTTT
cdr3_aa: CASTRNQGANEKLFF
clone_size: NA
d_call: NA
j_call: TRBJ1-4
v_call: TRBV19

cdr3_nt: TGTGCCAGCAGCTTAGGACAGTCACGAAACACCATATATTTT
cdr3_aa: CASSLGQSRNTIYF
clone_size: NA
d_call: NA
j_call: TRBJ1-3
v_call: TRBV7-2

cdr3_nt: TGTGCTAGTGGTCGGGAACCGACAGGAAAAGAGACCCAGTACTTC
cdr3_aa: CASGREPTGKETQYF
clone_size: NA
d_call: NA
j_call: TRBJ2-5
v_call: TRBV12-5

cdr3_nt: TGTGCCAGCACCGAAAACCACCGGGTTGCCACAGATACGCAGTATTTT
cdr3_aa: CASTENHRVATDTQYF
clone_size: NA
d_call: NA
j_call: TRBJ2-3
v_call: TRBV21-1